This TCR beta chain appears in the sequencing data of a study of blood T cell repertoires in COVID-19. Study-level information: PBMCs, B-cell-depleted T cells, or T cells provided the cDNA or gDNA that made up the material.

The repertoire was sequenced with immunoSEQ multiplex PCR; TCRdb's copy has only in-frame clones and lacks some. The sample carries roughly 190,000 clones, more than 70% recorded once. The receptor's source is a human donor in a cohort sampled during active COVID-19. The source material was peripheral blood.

In DNA form, the CDR3 reads TGTGCCAGCAGTGAGGGGCTAGCCTACGAGCAGTACTTC. It yields the protein CASSEGLAYEQYF. V is TRBV6-1 and J is TRBJ2-7; the D gene is possibly TRBD1 (5 bases). This CDR3 spans 13 amino acids. The V and J ends lost 3 bases and 2 bases respectively, with 8 bases between them. The germline CDR1 and CDR2 sequences are MNHNS and SASEGT.